This T cell receptor (beta chain) was observed in a study of multiple sclerosis patients with progressive multifocal leukoencephalopathy. Study conclusions and caveats: Expanded clones at PML onset predated and persisted through natalizumab therapy. Less diverse TRB repertoires were suggested in most PML patients.

Time point noted: less than 15 months of natalizumab therapy. All patients had prior interferon beta, and all PML patients were female. Assay used: immunoSEQ multiplex PCR; TCRdb lists only in-frame clones, some missing. The repertoire holds about 30,000 clones, with around 91% as singletons. Trimming removed 3 bases from V and 0 bases from J, with 12 bases in between. This CDR3 has 16 amino acids. Per the germline V gene, CDR1 is MNHNS and CDR2 is SASEGT. With respect to this clone: Antigen unknown.

The sequences come from PBMCs, collected from a patient treated with natalizumab. This receptor was obtained from a human donor with multiple sclerosis. V and J are TRBV6-1 and TRBJ1-5; no firm D call. CDR3 in DNA: TGTGCCAGCAGTGAGGGCGTCGGTGATAGCAATCAGCCCCAGCATTTT. Its protein is CASSEGVGDSNQPQHF.